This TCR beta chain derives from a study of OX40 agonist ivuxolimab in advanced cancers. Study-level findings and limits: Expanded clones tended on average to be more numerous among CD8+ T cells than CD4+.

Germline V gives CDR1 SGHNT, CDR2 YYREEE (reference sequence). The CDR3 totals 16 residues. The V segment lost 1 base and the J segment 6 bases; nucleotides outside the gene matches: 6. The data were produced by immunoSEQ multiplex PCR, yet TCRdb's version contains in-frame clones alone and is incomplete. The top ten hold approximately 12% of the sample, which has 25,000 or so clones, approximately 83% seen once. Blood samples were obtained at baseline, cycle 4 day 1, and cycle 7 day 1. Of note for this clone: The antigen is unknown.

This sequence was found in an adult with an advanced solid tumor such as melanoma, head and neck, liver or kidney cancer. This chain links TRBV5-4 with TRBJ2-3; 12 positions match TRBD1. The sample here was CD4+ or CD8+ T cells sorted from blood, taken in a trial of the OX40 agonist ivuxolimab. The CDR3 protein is CASSLTGTGGSDTQYF. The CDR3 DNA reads TGTGCCAGCAGCTTGACGGGGACAGGGGGCTCCGATACGCAGTATTTT. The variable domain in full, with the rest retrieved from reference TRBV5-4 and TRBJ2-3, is ETGVTQSPTHLIKTRGQQVTLRCSSQSGHNTVSWYQQALGQGPQFIFQYYREEENGRGNFPPRFSGLQFPNYSSELNVNALELDDSALYLCASSLTGTGGSDTQYFGPGTRLTVL.